These 21 T cell receptor beta chains came from one sample sequenced in a study of blood T cell repertoires in COVID-19. Data came from immunoSEQ multiplex PCR; TCRdb stores just in-frame clones and leaves some out. The table shows approximately 270,000 clones, with 70% to 90% occurring only once. Sequencing was done on a sample of peripheral blood. The origin of the receptors is a woman aged 30 to 39 with COVID-19, enrolled during active disease.

J is TRBJ2-5 and V is TRBV5-6, with D hard to call. Germline V CDR1 and CDR2: SGHDT, YYEEEE. V was trimmed by 5 bases and J by 1 base, leaving 15 bases between them. The CDR3 has 15 residues. CDR3 residues: CASRPMRSSQETQYF. DNA of the CDR3: TGTGCCAGCAGACCCATGCGGTCAAGCCAAGAGACCCAGTACTTC. Using reference TRBV5-6 and TRBJ2-5 for the parts outside the CDR3, the full variable domain is DAGVTQSPTHLIKTRGQQVTLRCSPKSGHDTVSWYQQALGQGPQFIFQYYEEEERQRGNFPDRFSGHQFPNYSSELNVNALLLGDSALYLCASRPMRSSQETQYFGPGTRLLVL.

CDR3 in DNA: TGTGCCAGCAGTGAAATGTGGCCGGGAGCTAGCAATCAGCCCCAGCATTTT. Residues: CASSEMWPGASNQPQHF. This chain connects TRBV6-1 to TRBJ1-5; D is ambiguous. The CDR3 extends over 17 amino acids. The germline V and J ends were trimmed by 2 bases and 0 bases, with 14 bases remaining between them. Germline assignment: CDR1 MNHNS and CDR2 SASEGT.

The V gene is TRBV18, the J gene TRBJ2-5, with 11 bases fitting TRBD1. Looked up from germline, CDR1 is KGHSH and CDR2 is LQKENI. The CDR3 spans 15 residues. Trimming took 4 bases from V and 1 from J; bases not matched to a gene: 2. The CDR3 nucleotides read TGTGCCAGCTCACTGGGGACAGGGGGCCAAGAGACCCAGTACTTC. Translating gives CASSLGTGGQETQYF.

V gene TRBV29-1 combines with J gene TRBJ2-1, with no clear D. The CDR3 totals 14 residues. Germline V gene lookup returns CDR1 SQVTM and CDR2 ANQGSEA. V was shortened by 5 bases and J by 3 bases, with 14 bases between the two germline ends. CDR3 amino acids: CSVRLTESYNEQFF. The CDR3 bases are TGCAGCGTTCGGTTGACGGAGAGCTACAATGAGCAGTTCTTC.

The V and J genes are TRBV7-2 and TRBJ2-1; D is unclear. The germline gives CDR1 SGHTA, CDR2 FQGNSA. Trimming shortened V by 4 bases and J by 7 bases, and 14 bases separated the two germline ends. This CDR3 contains 14 residues. CDR3: CASSSSSLGNEQFF. The CDR3 DNA reads as TGTGCCAGCAGCTCAAGCAGCCTCGGGAATGAGCAGTTCTTC.

This chain joins TRBV27 and TRBJ1-2, with 9 bases identical to TRBD1. Germline CDR1 and CDR2: MNHEY and SMNVEV (reference sequence). J lost 1 base, V lost 6 bases, and 3 bases had no gene match. There are 14 residues in the CDR3. The CDR3 protein is CASSTTGGNYGYTF. In nucleotides, the CDR3 is TGTGCCAGCAGCACGACAGGGGGTAACTATGGCTACACCTTC.

This clone was seen a single time. V is TRBV5-6 and J is TRBJ1-4, with 8 bases that match TRBD1. The CDR3 totals 15 residues. Losses at the gene ends were 3 bases for V and 5 bases for J; bases not matched to a gene: 6. Germline assignment: CDR1 SGHDT and CDR2 YYEEEE. The CDR3 here is CASSYLTGDNEKLFF. The CDR3 DNA follows: TGTGCCAGCAGCTACCTGACAGGGGACAATGAAAAACTGTTTTTT.

The V call is TRBV5-5, the J call TRBJ2-1; no clear D gene. V lost 0 bases and J lost 6, with 4 bases in between. The CDR3 has 12 amino acids. CDR1 and CDR2 from the germline V gene are SGHKS and YYEKEE (reference sequence). CDR3 sequence (DNA): TGTGCCAGCAGCTTGGACGGCAATGAGCAGTTCTTC. Its translation is CASSLDGNEQFF.

The J gene is TRBJ2-3, the V gene TRBV18; TRBD2 aligns across 12 bases. The CDR3 extends over 17 amino acids. The V segment lost 6 bases and the J segment 5 bases; nucleotides outside the gene matches: 12. Germline V CDR1 and CDR2: KGHSH, LQKENI. CDR3 amino acids: CASSPTSGGISVDTQYF. For the CDR3, the DNA is TGTGCCAGCTCGCCTACTAGCGGGGGGATCTCGGTAGATACGCAGTATTTT.

The chain has TRBV7-9 and TRBJ2-2, with TRBD1 as a possible D gene (6 bases). Germline-derived CDR1 and CDR2 are SEHNR and FQNEAQ (reference sequence). This CDR3 is built from 18 residues. V shed 1 base and J shed 1 base, with 16 bases lying between them. The CDR3 DNA reads TGTGCCAGCAGCTTAGGGACAGCTGGGGTCCTGAACACCGGGGAGCTGTTTTTT. This translates into CASSLGTAGVLNTGELFF.

This clone was picked up one time. V is TRBV5-4 and J is TRBJ1-1; 7 bases are shared with TRBD1. V gave up 0 bases and J gave up 1 base; unmatched junction bases: 3. Germline-derived CDR1 and CDR2 are SGHNT and YYREEE (reference sequence). The CDR3 is made up of 15 amino acids. Written as DNA, the CDR3 is TGTGCCAGCAGCTTGGGCCGGGACAGGAACACTGAAGCTTTCTTT. This sequence encodes CASSLGRDRNTEAFF.

The chain links TRBV27 to TRBJ2-3; 7 bases match TRBD2. V lost 0 bases to trimming and J lost 4 bases; unmatched junction nucleotides: 7. Germline lookup yields CDR1 MNHEY and CDR2 SMNVEV (reference sequence). The CDR3 has 16 residues. The CDR3 nucleotides are TGTGCCAGCAGTTTATCGGCGGGAGCGGGGTCAGATACGCAGTATTTT. Protein sequence: CASSLSAGAGSDTQYF.

The chain employs TRBV27 and TRBJ2-1, with 7 bases identical to TRBD2. The CDR3 loop spans 15 amino acids. Unmatched junction bases numbered 6, after V lost 3 bases and J lost 4 bases. The germline V gene encodes CDR1 MNHEY and CDR2 SMNVEV (reference sequence). The CDR3 nucleotides read TGTGCCAGCAGTTTTGTGGGGAGGGCGTACAATGAGCAGTTCTTC. It encodes CASSFVGRAYNEQFF.

As to this clone: Relative to the germline gene, one junction end is altered; a read error may explain this. The gene calls are TRBV6-4 and TRBJ1-5; TRBD1 matches 8 bases. The CDR3 runs 16 residues. Looked up from germline, CDR1 is MRHNA and CDR2 is SNTAGT. CDR3 region: CALPPPYRGFHQPQHF. The CDR3, as DNA: TGCGCCCTACCCCCGCCCTACAGGGGGTTCCATCAGCCCCAGCATTTT.

The chain couples TRBV19 to TRBJ1-6; 7 nucleotides line up with TRBD1. The germline V gene encodes CDR1 LNHDA and CDR2 SQIVND (reference sequence). Germline trimming cut 5 bases from V and 0 bases from J; bases unmatched to any gene: 7. This CDR3 region has 17 residues. The CDR3 sequence: CASSPWDRFSYNSPLHF. CDR3 in DNA: TGTGCCAGTAGTCCCTGGGACAGATTCTCCTATAATTCACCCCTCCACTTT.

Written as DNA, the CDR3 is TGTGCCAGCAGCTTAGATCCGGAAGGAGGTCGGTCACCCCTCCACTTT. This gives the protein CASSLDPEGGRSPLHF. This chain uses TRBV11-3 with TRBJ1-6; no reliable D call. This CDR3 is 16 amino acids long. Germline CDR1 and CDR2: SGHNT and YENEEA. Trimming stripped 0 bases from V and 10 bases from J, with 16 bases between.

The rearrangement joins TRBV7-6 to TRBJ2-5, with 7 nucleotides matching TRBD1. CDR3 size: 15 residues. The V gene's germline CDR1 is SGHVS and CDR2 FNYEAQ. The J segment lost 4 bases and the V segment lost 1 base, leaving 6 bases of the junction unmatched. The CDR3 loop reads CASSLGVAGGETQYF. DNA for the CDR3: TGTGCCAGCAGCTTAGGGGTCGCAGGGGGAGAGACCCAGTACTTC.

V usage is TRBV7-2 and J usage is TRBJ2-7, with D perhaps TRBD1 (6 bases). The CDR3 totals 14 residues. Trimming pared 2 bases from V and 7 bases from J, leaving 15 bases between. Germline V gives CDR1 SGHTA, CDR2 FQGNSA. The chain's CDR3 is CASSLSVQGQEQYV. CDR3 nucleotides: TGTGCCAGCAGCTTATCGGTACAGGGTCAAGAGCAGTACGTC.

This chain connects TRBV2 to TRBJ2-7, with TRBD2 matching 7 bases. This CDR3 comprises 14 residues. V lost 5 bases, J lost 2 bases, and 6 bases stayed unmatched. Germline V gene data show CDR1 as SNHLY and CDR2 as FYNNEI. The CDR3 sequence: CASSTFRGAYEQYF. CDR3 DNA: TGTGCCAGCAGTACCTTCCGGGGGGCCTACGAGCAGTACTTC. Full variable domain (outside the CDR3, taken from reference TRBV2 and TRBJ2-7): EPEVTQTPSHQVTQMGQEVILRCVPISNHLYFYWYRQILGQKVEFLVSFYNNEISEKSEIFDDQFSVERPDGSNFTLKIRSTKLEDSAMYFCASSTFRGAYEQYFGPGTRLTVT.

The chain employs TRBV7-9 and TRBJ2-7, with TRBD2 matching 9 bases. CDR1 and CDR2 from the germline V gene are SEHNR and FQNEAQ (reference sequence). The CDR3 extends over 16 amino acids. V shed 5 bases and J 6 bases; nucleotides not matched to a gene: 14. The CDR3 DNA reads TGTGCCAGCAGCAGGCGGGGGGGGCGCGGTGTTGGCGAGCAGTACTTC. As protein: CASSRRGGRGVGEQYF. The full variable domain, rest sourced from reference TRBV7-9 and TRBJ2-7, is DTGVSQNPRHKITKRGQNVTFRCDPISEHNRLYWYRQTLGQGPEFLTYFQNEAQLEKSRLLSDRFSAERPKGSFSTLEIQRTEQGDSAMYLCASSRRGGRGVGEQYFGPGTRLTVT.

V and J are TRBV19 and TRBJ1-3, with 8 bases aligning to TRBD1. The germline V gene has CDR1 LNHDA and CDR2 SQIVND (reference sequence). Trimming removed 4 bases from V and 3 bases from J; junction bases left unmatched: 8. The length of the CDR3 is 16 residues. CDR3 protein: CASSRGQGAIGNTIYF. The CDR3 DNA reads TGTGCCAGTAGTAGGGGCCAGGGGGCAATTGGAAACACCATATATTTT.